This T cell receptor beta chain originates from a study of blood T cell repertoires in COVID-19. Background on the study: Researchers got acute and convalescent COVID-19 samples from the United States, Italy and Spain. T cells, B-cell-depleted T cells, or PBMCs provided the cDNA or gDNA that served as material.

Authors' data handling: The authors estimated nucleated cell counts from reference gene primer amplification. The method was immunoSEQ multiplex PCR; TCRdb's version includes in-frame clones alone and lacks a portion of them. V and J calls and clone size are as listed in that table; D and trimming were resolved from the DNA. The sample includes tens of thousands of clones, 70% to 85% seen only once; the top ten take more than 2.5%. Germline V gene sequence: CDR1 SEHNR, CDR2 FQNEAQ (reference sequence). The V end was cut by 3 bases, the J end by 2 bases, with 10 bases between. There are 14 residues in the CDR3.

The chain combines TRBV7-9 with TRBJ1-1; D is possibly TRBD1 (5 bases). The sequence came from a man in his fifties with acute or convalescent COVID-19. Specimen: peripheral blood. The DNA for the CDR3 is TGTGCCAGCAGCTTTTCCAGGGCTAACACTGAAGCTTTCTTT. Its protein is CASSFSRANTEAFF.